This T cell receptor beta chain was captured in a study of cytomegalovirus exposure and HLA in healthy donors. General observations from the study: In a later analysis, V- and J-gene trimming of beta chains associated with a DCLRE1C missense variant, replicated independently. The study recorded 164 TCR beta chains that were cytomegalovirus-associated. Common viral pathogens (according to a later analysis) appeared linked to several of the most significant clusters.

In its sample, this clone was seen once. The target antigen is unknown. PCR employed 60 Vbeta and 13 Jbeta primers. The table came from immunoSEQ multiplex PCR; TCRdb's copy has only in-frame clones and leaves some out. The sample contains about 95,000 clones, around four fifths of which appear only once. The CDR3 has 12 amino acids. V lost 8 bases to trimming and J lost 0 bases, with 7 bases between them. Germline V CDR1 and CDR2: SNHLY, FYNNEI. V usage is TRBV2 and J usage is TRBJ1-2, with no clear D. Sequencing input: PBMCs. The origin of this receptor is a woman aged 40-49 years in good health and CMV-seropositive. CDR3 nucleotides: TGTGCCAGCCACACCGCTAACTATGGCTACACCTTC. This sequence encodes CASHTANYGYTF.